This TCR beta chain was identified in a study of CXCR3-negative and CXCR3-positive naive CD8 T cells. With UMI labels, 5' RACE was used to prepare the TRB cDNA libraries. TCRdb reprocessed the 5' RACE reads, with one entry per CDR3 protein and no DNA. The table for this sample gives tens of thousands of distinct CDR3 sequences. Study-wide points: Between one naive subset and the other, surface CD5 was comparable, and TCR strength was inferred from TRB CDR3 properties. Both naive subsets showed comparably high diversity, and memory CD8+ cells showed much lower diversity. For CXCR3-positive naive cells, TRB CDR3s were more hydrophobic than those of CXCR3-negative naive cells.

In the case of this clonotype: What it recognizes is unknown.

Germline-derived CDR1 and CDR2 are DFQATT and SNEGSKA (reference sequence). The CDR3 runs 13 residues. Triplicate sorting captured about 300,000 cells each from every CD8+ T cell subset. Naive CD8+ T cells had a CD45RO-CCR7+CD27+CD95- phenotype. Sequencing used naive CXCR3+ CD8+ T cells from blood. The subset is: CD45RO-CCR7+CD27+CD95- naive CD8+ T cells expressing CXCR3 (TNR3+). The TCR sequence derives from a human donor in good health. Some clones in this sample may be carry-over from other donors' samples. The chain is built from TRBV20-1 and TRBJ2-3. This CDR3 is CSARGATTDTQYF.